The next 12 T cell receptor beta chains were all read from a single sample in a study of blood T cell repertoires in COVID-19. Clones were read by immunoSEQ multiplex PCR, and TCRdb kept only the in-frame ones, dropping some. Of about 200,000 clones in the sample, around 87% were seen once. The sample taken for sequencing was peripheral blood. The receptor set was obtained from a man aged 60 to 69 who had recovered from COVID-19.

This clone was recorded only once. The chain couples TRBV7-3 to TRBJ2-3; 11 bases map to TRBD2. The CDR3 consists of 15 residues. Losses at the gene ends were 4 bases for V and 6 bases for J; bases not matched to a gene: 6. Germline CDR1 and CDR2: SGHTA and FQGTGA. The CDR3 nucleotides are TGTGCCAGCAGCTCCGTAGCGGGGGGGACTGATACGCAGTATTTT. Encoded protein: CASSSVAGGTDTQYF.

This clone turned up a few times. This rearrangement joins TRBV6-4 to TRBJ1-5; TRBD1 is a possible D gene (5 bases). The CDR3 extends over 14 amino acids. V lost 6 bases to trimming and J lost 6 bases, with 15 bases between them. Looked up from germline, CDR1 is MRHNA and CDR2 is SNTAGT. The CDR3 loop is CASRITGASQPQHF. In DNA, the CDR3 is TGTGCCAGCAGGATTACAGGTGCGAGTCAGCCCCAGCATTTT.

V is TRBV6-5 and J is TRBJ1-1, with unresolved D. V lost 10 bases to trimming and J lost 1 base, with 10 bases between them. From germline, CDR1 is MNHEY and CDR2 SVGAGI. The CDR3 contains 12 residues. CDR3 amino acids: CATFGWNTEAFF. The CDR3 DNA sequence: TGTGCCACCTTCGGGTGGAACACTGAAGCTTTCTTT.

CDR3 region: CASSPRGLISGANVLTF. In DNA form, the CDR3 reads TGTGCCAGCTCACCCCGGGGACTGATTTCTGGGGCCAACGTCCTGACTTTC. The chain links TRBV18 to TRBJ2-6; a weak D match, TRBD2 (6 bases). The CDR3 spans 17 residues. CDR1 and CDR2 (germline): KGHSH, LQKENI. Trimming removed 3 bases at V and 1 base at J, with 13 bases between.

The V gene is TRBV5-1, the J gene TRBJ2-1; a weak D match, TRBD1 (5 bases). Germline-derived CDR1 and CDR2 are SGHRS and YFSETQ. There are 13 residues in the CDR3. Trimming removed 4 bases at V and 10 bases at J, with 15 bases between. CDR3 in amino acids: CASSRELRTEQFF. In nucleotides, the CDR3 is TGCGCCAGCAGCAGGGAATTAAGGACAGAGCAGTTCTTC.

The chain recombines TRBV30 with TRBJ2-7; 8 bases are a match to TRBD1. Unmatched junction bases numbered 6, after V lost 2 bases and J lost 3 bases. The CDR3 is made up of 14 amino acids. The germline V gene encodes CDR1 GTSNPN and CDR2 SVGIG (reference sequence). CDR3 DNA: TGTGCCTGGAGTCAGAGACAGGGGAACTACGAGCAGTACTTC. Translating it yields CAWSQRQGNYEQYF.

The chain uses TRBV18 and TRBJ2-7; D is perhaps TRBD1 (6 bases). Between the trimmed V and J ends, which lost 8 bases and 4 bases, there was a span of 15 bases. The germline V gene has CDR1 KGHSH and CDR2 LQKENI. The CDR3 has 13 amino acids. CDR3 DNA sequence: TGTGCCAGCCGACAGGTCGTCGCTTACGAGCAGTACTTC. Translating it yields CASRQVVAYEQYF.

V and J are TRBV10-3 and TRBJ1-2; 10 nucleotides line up with TRBD1. The germline CDR1 and CDR2 sequences are ENHRY and SYGVKD. The CDR3 spans 14 residues. The junction had 7 bases not matched to a gene; V was cut back by 7 bases and J by 5 bases. CDR3 coding DNA: TGTGCCATCAACCCGGGACAGGGGATTTATGGCTACACCTTC. Residues: CAINPGQGIYGYTF.

The V gene is TRBV7-3, the J gene TRBJ1-5; D not resolved. The CDR3 contains 18 residues. Deletions cut 4 bases from V and 1 base from J, with 20 bases between. CDR1 is SGHTA and CDR2 is FQGTGA in the germline V gene. CDR3: CASSSHEGTGRSNQPQHF. The CDR3 nucleotides are TGTGCCAGCAGCTCACATGAGGGAACCGGAAGGAGCAATCAGCCCCAGCATTTT.

This clone was observed a handful of times. The gene calls are TRBV19 and TRBJ1-2; tentative D call: TRBD1 (5 bases). The CDR3 covers 13 residues. CDR1 is LNHDA, CDR2 SQIVND, per germline (reference sequence). V was cut by 6 bases and J by 5 bases, with 13 bases left in between. CDR3 nucleotides: TGTGCCAGTAGATATGGGGGGAGATATGGCTACACCTTC. This translates into CASRYGGRYGYTF.

V gene TRBV5-1 combines with J gene TRBJ2-5; D might be TRBD1 (6 bases). Germline loops: CDR1 SGHRS, CDR2 YFSETQ. The CDR3 totals 14 residues. V lost 0 bases and J lost 2, with 8 bases in between. In DNA, the CDR3 is TGCGCCAGCAGCTTGGGGACAGTACAAGAGACCCAGTACTTC. As protein: CASSLGTVQETQYF. Looking up the rest from reference TRBV5-1 and TRBJ2-5 gives the full variable domain: KAGVTQTPRYLIKTRGQQVTLSCSPISGHRSVSWYQQTPGQGLQFLFEYFSETQRNKGNFPGRFSGRQFSNSRSEMNVSTLELGDSALYLCASSLGTVQETQYFGPGTRLLVL.

This chain uses TRBV9 with TRBJ2-7; D is possibly TRBD1 (5 bases). CDR3 length: 14 amino acids. Trimming took 2 bases from V and 3 from J, leaving 12 bases between them. In germline, CDR1 is SGDLS, CDR2 YYNGEE. The CDR3 DNA sequence: TGTGCCAGCAGCGTTTCTGACAGATTCTACGAGCAGTACTTC. Encoded protein: CASSVSDRFYEQYF.